A selection of T cell receptor beta chains follows, all from one sample in a study of shared clonotypes between healthy human individuals. The method was immunoSEQ multiplex PCR; TCRdb's version includes in-frame clones alone and lacks a portion of them. In the table there are 1,500,000 or so clones, over 95% of which are singletons. Sequenced sample: naive CD4+ T cells sorted from blood. Every receptor here comes from a man aged 25-45 years in good health. Both conserved end residues are part of each CDR3. A D gene is named only where the DNA matches it firmly. For some rows the clone size is stated as once, few or many, or as a class when expanded; others skip it.

>TRBV5-8|.|TRBD2|TRBJ2-1
CASSLVWEGNEQFF
TGTGCCAGCAGCTTGGTTTGGGAGGGCAATGAGCAGTTCTTC
>TRBV7-2|.|.|TRBJ2-7
CASSLGWTPRDEQYF
TGTGCCAGCAGCTTAGGTTGGACCCCTCGGGACGAGCAGTACTTC
>TRBV10-3|.|TRBD2|TRBJ2-7
CATGLAGTYEQYF
TGTGCCACAGGACTAGCGGGGACCTACGAGCAGTACTTC
>TRBV10-2|.|.|TRBJ2-3
CASSGGLGGHPGTDTQYF
TGCGCCAGCAGTGGAGGGCTAGGAGGCCATCCAGGCACAGATACGCAGTATTTT
>TRBV7-8|once|TRBD2|TRBJ2-1
CASSLGLAVSYNEQFF
TGTGCCAGCAGCTTAGGACTAGCGGTATCCTACAATGAGCAGTTCTTC
>TRBV5-1|.|.|TRBJ2-5
CASSIVAAQETQYF
TGCGCCAGCAGCATTGTCGCTGCGCAAGAGACCCAGTACTTC
>TRBV18|.|.|TRBJ2-1
CASSPEQSYNEQFF
TGTGCCAGCTCACCGGAACAGTCTTACAATGAGCAGTTCTTC
>TRBV5-1|.|.|TRBJ2-3
CASGSGAVADTQYF
TGCGCCAGCGGTTCGGGAGCAGTGGCAGATACGCAGTATTTT
>TRBV5-8|.|.|TRBJ2-7
CASSLVGRNSYEQYF
TGTGCCAGCAGCTTGGTTGGTAGGAACTCCTACGAGCAGTACTTC
>TRBV28|.|.|TRBJ1-5
CASSFGYQPQHF
TGTGCCAGCAGTTTTGGTTATCAGCCCCAGCATTTT
>TRBV5-6|.|.|TRBJ2-6
CASSKQGMRSGANVLTF
TGTGCCAGCAGCAAACAGGGTATGCGGTCTGGGGCCAACGTCCTGACTTTC
>TRBV5-5|.|.|TRBJ1-4
CASSNSGVGEKLFF
TGTGCCAGCAGCAACTCAGGGGTTGGCGAAAAACTGTTTTTT
>TRBV5-5|.|TRBD2|TRBJ2-7
CASSLVPGGPDEQYF
TGTGCCAGCAGCTTGGTTCCGGGAGGGCCCGACGAGCAGTACTTC
>TRBV6-6|.|.|TRBJ2-5
CASSPGTPGTQYF
TGTGCCAGCAGCCCCGGGACACCAGGGACCCAGTACTTC
>TRBV18|.|TRBD1|TRBJ1-5
CASSRTGDNQPQHF
TGTGCCAGCTCACGGACAGGCGATAATCAGCCCCAGCATTTT
>TRBV5-6|.|TRBD2|TRBJ2-7
CASSPVTSGRHSYEQYF
TGTGCCAGCAGCCCGGTGACTAGCGGGAGGCACTCCTACGAGCAGTACTTC
>TRBV7-8|.|TRBD1|TRBJ2-7
CASSPRQGAGQYF
TGTGCCAGCAGCCCGCGACAGGGGGCGGGGCAGTACTTC
>TRBV9|.|.|TRBJ1-2
CASSASEFTNYGYTF
TGTGCCAGCAGCGCATCTGAGTTCACTAACTATGGCTACACCTTC
>TRBV30|.|TRBD1|TRBJ2-4
CAWSALQGFGIQYF
TGTGCCTGGAGTGCCCTACAGGGGTTTGGCATTCAGTACTTC
>TRBV28|.|TRBD2|TRBJ2-5
CASTAGGNQETQYF
TGTGCCAGCACCGCCGGGGGGAACCAAGAGACCCAGTACTTC
>TRBV7-9|.|.|TRBJ1-1
CASKRMNTEAFF
TGTGCCAGCAAACGAATGAACACTGAAGCTTTCTTT
>TRBV6-1|.|TRBD1|TRBJ2-7
CASGGQRDRGSEQYF
TGTGCCAGTGGGGGCCAGAGGGACAGGGGGTCCGAGCAGTACTTC
>TRBV11-3|.|.|TRBJ2-7
CASSLEGDEQYF
TGTGCCAGCAGCTTAGAGGGGGACGAGCAGTACTTC
>TRBV4-1|.|.|TRBJ2-7
CASSQVPGWGSSF
TGCGCCAGCAGCCAAGTCCCAGGGTGGGGAAGTTCCTTC
>TRBV27|.|.|TRBJ2-7
CASSLVGVGGYEQYF
TGTGCCAGCAGTTTAGTCGGGGTCGGGGGCTACGAGCAGTACTTC
>TRBV11-2|.|.|TRBJ2-7
CASSLDRYEQYF
TGTGCCAGCAGCTTAGACAGGTACGAGCAGTACTTC
>TRBV4-1|.|.|TRBJ1-1
CASSQDDFPARHATEAFF
TGCGCCAGCAGCCAAGATGACTTCCCAGCACGACATGCCACTGAAGCTTTCTTT
>TRBV18|.|TRBD2|TRBJ2-1
CASSPTREGNEQFF
TGTGCCAGCTCACCAACTAGGGAGGGCAATGAGCAGTTCTTC
>TRBV5-4|.|TRBD2|TRBJ2-2
CASSPRGDFGGELFF
TGTGCCAGCAGCCCCCGGGGGGATTTTGGCGGGGAGCTGTTTTTT
>TRBV6-1|once|.|TRBJ1-5
CASKYRDGNQPQHF
TGTGCCAGCAAGTACAGGGACGGCAATCAGCCCCAGCATTTT
>TRBV7-2|.|.|TRBJ2-1
CASSRRRDPQQFF
TGTGCCAGCAGCCGACGTCGGGACCCCCAACAGTTCTTC
>TRBV6-6|.|.|TRBJ2-7
CASTERATYEQYF
TGTGCCAGCACGGAGCGGGCGACCTACGAGCAGTACTTC
>TRBV2|.|.|TRBJ2-2
CASRESIGELFF
TGTGCCAGCAGAGAGTCAATCGGGGAGCTGTTTTTT
>TRBV5-5|once|.|TRBJ1-4
CASSLAGHLNEKLFF
TGTGCCAGCAGCTTGGCGGGACACCTAAATGAAAAACTGTTTTTT
>TRBV28|.|TRBD1|TRBJ1-5
CASRDRGRGNQPQHF
TGTGCCAGCAGGGACAGGGGACGGGGAAATCAGCCCCAGCATTTT
>TRBV18|.|TRBD2|TRBJ2-7
CASSPPGGPKQYF
TGTGCCAGCTCACCACCGGGAGGGCCCAAGCAGTACTTC
>TRBV28|.|TRBD1|TRBJ2-1
CASVDGGTVSYNEQFF
TGTGCCAGCGTTGACGGTGGGACAGTTTCCTACAATGAGCAGTTCTTC
>TRBV6-5|.|.|TRBJ1-3
CASSKGLGGGNTIYF
TGTGCCAGCAGCAAGGGGCTGGGGGGCGGAAACACCATATATTTT
>TRBV18|.|TRBD1|TRBJ1-5
CASSPPGGSGQPQHF
TGTGCCAGCTCACCACCAGGGGGCAGTGGTCAGCCCCAGCATTTT
>TRBV7-7|.|.|TRBJ2-3
CASSLGESGTDTQYF
TGTGCCAGCAGCCTTGGGGAGTCGGGCACAGATACGCAGTATTTT
>TRBV18|.|.|TRBJ1-1
CASSPFSTLNTEAFF
TGTGCCAGCTCACCATTCAGTACTTTGAACACTGAAGCTTTCTTT
>TRBV14|.|.|TRBJ2-6
CASSQETGLSSGANVLTF
TGTGCCAGCAGCCAGGAAACAGGACTTTCTTCTGGGGCCAACGTCCTGACTTTC
>TRBV11-3|.|.|TRBJ2-7
CASSGGAGLSYEQYF
TGTGCCAGCAGCGGAGGGGCCGGTCTTTCCTACGAGCAGTACTTC
>TRBV21-1|once|.|TRBJ2-7
CASSHCRDSYEQYF
TGTGCCAGCAGCCATTGTCGGGACAGCTACGAGCAGTACTTC
>TRBV7-2|.|.|TRBJ2-7
CASTLHPGQQYEQYF
TGTGCCAGCACCCTACACCCCGGACAGCAATACGAGCAGTACTTC
>TRBV5-1|.|.|TRBJ1-1
CASSLLGSLNTEAFF
TGCGCCAGCAGCCTGCTGGGCAGCCTGAACACTGAAGCTTTCTTT
>TRBV2|.|TRBD1|TRBJ2-7
CASRDSLSYEQYF
TGTGCCAGCCGGGACAGCCTGTCCTACGAGCAGTACTTC
>TRBV11-3|.|.|TRBJ2-1
CASSLVETVSNEQFF
TGTGCCAGCAGCTTAGTGGAGACAGTGAGCAATGAGCAGTTCTTC
>TRBV5-1|.|.|TRBJ2-7
CASSLEGLSSYEQYF
TGCGCCAGCAGCTTGGAGGGGTTGAGCTCCTACGAGCAGTACTTC
>TRBV11-3|once|TRBD1|TRBJ2-7
CASSRDRDYEQYF
TGTGCCAGCAGCCGGGACAGGGACTACGAGCAGTACTTC
>TRBV27|.|TRBD1|TRBJ2-6
CASRPDRGVFSGANVLTF
TGTGCCAGCAGACCCGACAGGGGGGTCTTCTCTGGGGCCAACGTCCTGACTTTC
>TRBV18|.|.|TRBJ2-7
CASSPLDKGEQYF
TGTGCCAGCTCACCACTGGACAAGGGGGAGCAGTACTTC
>TRBV19|.|.|TRBJ2-2
CASSPWRGNTGELFF
TGTGCCAGTAGTCCCTGGAGAGGTAACACCGGGGAGCTGTTTTTT
>TRBV7-6|.|.|TRBJ2-1
CASSSGLGGVLEQFF
TGTGCCAGCAGCTCGGGACTGGGCGGGGTACTCGAGCAGTTCTTC
>TRBV7-8|.|TRBD2|TRBJ2-4
CASSATSGRAKNIQYF
TGTGCCAGCAGCGCGACTAGCGGGAGGGCCAAAAACATTCAGTACTTC
>TRBV18|once|TRBD2|TRBJ2-7
CASSPPGLAGEGQYF
TGTGCCAGCTCCCCACCGGGACTAGCGGGAGAAGGGCAGTACTTC
>TRBV28|.|.|TRBJ2-1
CASSFDQVVDEQFF
TGTGCCAGCAGTTTTGATCAAGTGGTGGATGAGCAGTTCTTC